This record covers a single TCR beta chain. Antigen: not known. Each individual donor underwent a draw of approximately 10 milliliters of peripheral blood. Trimming at V came to 5 bases and at J to 4 bases, leaving 5 bases not matched to a gene. Germline V CDR1 and CDR2: SGHTA, FQGTGA. This CDR3 comprises 15 residues. This specimen comes from a study of blood T cells in healthy people across ages. Study observations and caveats: Older age coincided with a roughly linear decline in TCR beta diversity per million T cells. Naive T cell percentage by flow cytometry tracked strongly with beta diversity.

Alongside a J-beta primer mix, a sample-barcoded 5' primer served in a second PCR lasting about 6 to 11 cycles. A tag from a template-switch adaptor with 12 random nucleotides marked each cDNA molecule. From the 5' RACE reads, TCRdb called clonotypes with MiXCR, one entry per CDR3 protein. This sample carries hundreds of thousands of distinct CDR3 sequences, around 48% of them seen once, and the ten largest clones take roughly 24%. The TCR sequence derives from a man at least 80 years old in good health. Material for sequencing was blood. This chain connects TRBV7-3 to TRBJ2-5; 12 bases fit TRBD1. CDR3 loop: CASSTGQGALETQYF. The DNA of the CDR3 is TGTGCCAGCAGCACGGGACAGGGGGCACTAGAGACCCAGTACTTC.